This T cell receptor beta chain was recorded in a study of T-cell memory formation after mild COVID-19. General study findings and limits: Day 15 to 85 contracting clones showed balanced CD4/CD8; day 15 to 37 expanders favored CD4+. Memory cells collected pre-infection included some clones that later responded, suggesting cross-reactive memory joined. Most CD4+ clones that shrank were in CM and EM, while CD8+ ones turned up in EMRA.

5'RACE, which relied on constant-segment primers, yielded TCR alpha and TCR beta cDNA libraries carrying sample barcodes and UMIs. TCRdb processed the 5' RACE reads anew with MiXCR; each CDR3 protein has one entry. The sample records approximately 350,000 distinct CDR3 sequences, around an eighth being singletons. This clonotype was picked up many times. Its target is not known. The germline CDR1 and CDR2 sequences are SGHTA and FQGNSA. Trimming cost V 3 bases and J 2 bases, with 6 bases left between them. The CDR3 extends over 13 amino acids. Material for sequencing was PBMCs or a T cell subset sorted from them (not recorded which). This TCR derives from a man between 18 and 35 years old who had mild COVID-19 (a few samples of this study predate the infection). Cell type and time point are not known. This chain links TRBV7-2 with TRBJ2-3; D is uncertain. The CDR3 protein is CASSFTDTDTQYF. Written as DNA, the CDR3 is TGTGCCAGCAGCTTTACAGACACAGATACGCAGTATTTT.